This TCR beta chain originates from a study of T-cell reconstitution after alpha-beta-depleted transplantation in children. Library preparation (for TCRbeta) was performed with unique molecular identifiers. TCRdb recomputed calls from the PCR reads with MiXCR, one row per CDR3 protein. In the table there are 200,000 to 250,000 distinct CDR3 sequences, more than 10% of which are singletons. This clonotype was counted many times. Deletions cut 3 bases from V and 4 bases from J, with 14 bases between. In germline, CDR1 is LNHDA, CDR2 SQIVND (reference sequence). There are 15 residues in the CDR3. The source material was PBMCs from the stem cell graft donor, sampled from the stem cell graft. This chain connects TRBV19 to TRBJ2-3; possibly TRBD1 for D (6 bases). The sequence came from a human donor who donated a stem cell graft to a child with acute lymphoblastic leukemia. This CDR3 is CASSMFSGVPDTQYF. The CDR3 region has the DNA TGTGCCAGTAGTATGTTCTCAGGGGTACCAGATACGCAGTATTTT.